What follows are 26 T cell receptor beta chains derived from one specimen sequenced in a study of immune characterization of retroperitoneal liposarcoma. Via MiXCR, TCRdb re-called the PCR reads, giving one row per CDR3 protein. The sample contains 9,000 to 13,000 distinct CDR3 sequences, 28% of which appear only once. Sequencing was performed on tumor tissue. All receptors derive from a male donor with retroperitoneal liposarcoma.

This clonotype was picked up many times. CDR3: CASSLDRANYGYTF. In DNA form, the CDR3 reads TGTGCCAGCAGCTTAGACAGGGCCAACTATGGCTACACCTTC. The genes are TRBV7-8 and TRBJ1-2, with D possibly matching TRBD1 (6 bases). Trimming cost V 1 base and J 2 bases, with 8 bases left between them. Germline CDR1 is SGHVS and CDR2 is FQNEAQ. CDR3 length: 14 residues.

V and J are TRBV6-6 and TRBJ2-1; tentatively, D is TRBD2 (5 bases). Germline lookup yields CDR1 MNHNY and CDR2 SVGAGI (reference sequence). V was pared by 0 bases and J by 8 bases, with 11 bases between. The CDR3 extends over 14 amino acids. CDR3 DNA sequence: TGTGCCAGCAGTTACTCGCGGAGGTCCCATGAGCAGTTCTTC. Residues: CASSYSRRSHEQFF.

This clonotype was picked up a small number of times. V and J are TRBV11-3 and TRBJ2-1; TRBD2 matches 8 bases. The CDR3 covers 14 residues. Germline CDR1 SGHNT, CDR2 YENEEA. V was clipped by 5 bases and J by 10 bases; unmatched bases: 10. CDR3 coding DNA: TGTGCCAGCAGCATTCCGGGAGGGAACTACGAGCAGTTCTTC. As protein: CASSIPGGNYEQFF.

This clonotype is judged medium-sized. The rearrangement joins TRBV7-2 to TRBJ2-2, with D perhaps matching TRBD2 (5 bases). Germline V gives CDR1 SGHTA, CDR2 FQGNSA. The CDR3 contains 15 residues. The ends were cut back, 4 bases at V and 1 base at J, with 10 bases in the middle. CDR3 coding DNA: TGTGCCAGCAGCTCCGAGGGTGGGAACACCGGGGAGCTGTTTTTT. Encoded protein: CASSSEGGNTGELFF. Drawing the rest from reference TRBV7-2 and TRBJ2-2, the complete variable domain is GAGVSQSPSNKVTEKGKDVELRCDPISGHTALYWYRQSLGQGLEFLIYFQGNSAPDKSGLPSDRFSAERTGGSVSTLTIQRTQQEDSAVYLCASSSEGGNTGELFFGEGSRLTVL.

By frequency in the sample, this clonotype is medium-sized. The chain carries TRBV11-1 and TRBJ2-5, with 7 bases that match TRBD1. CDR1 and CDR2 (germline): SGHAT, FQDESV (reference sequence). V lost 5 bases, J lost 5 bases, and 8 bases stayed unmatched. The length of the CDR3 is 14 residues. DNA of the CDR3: TGTGCCAGCAGCAGAAGGGGGCCTTGGGAGACCCAGTACTTC. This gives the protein CASSRRGPWETQYF. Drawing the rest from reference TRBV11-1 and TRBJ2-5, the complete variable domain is EAEVAQSPRYKITEKSQAVAFWCDPISGHATLYWYRQILGQGPELLVQFQDESVVDDSQLPKDRFSAERLKGVDSTLKIQPAELGDSAMYLCASSRRGPWETQYFGPGTRLLVL.

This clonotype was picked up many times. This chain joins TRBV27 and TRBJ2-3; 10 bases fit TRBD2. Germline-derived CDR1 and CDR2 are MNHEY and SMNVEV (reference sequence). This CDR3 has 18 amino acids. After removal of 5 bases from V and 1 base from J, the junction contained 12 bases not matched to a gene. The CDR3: CASSHSAGGPPGTDTQYF. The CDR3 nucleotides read TGTGCCAGCAGTCACTCAGCGGGAGGGCCCCCGGGCACAGATACGCAGTATTTT.

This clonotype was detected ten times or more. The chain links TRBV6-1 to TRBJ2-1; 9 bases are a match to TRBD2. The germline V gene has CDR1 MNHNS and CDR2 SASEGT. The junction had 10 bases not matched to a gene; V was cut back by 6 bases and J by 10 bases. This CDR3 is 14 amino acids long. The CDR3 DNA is TGTGCCAGCAGAACCTTAGGGACTAGCTGGGAGCAGTTCTTC. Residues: CASRTLGTSWEQFF.

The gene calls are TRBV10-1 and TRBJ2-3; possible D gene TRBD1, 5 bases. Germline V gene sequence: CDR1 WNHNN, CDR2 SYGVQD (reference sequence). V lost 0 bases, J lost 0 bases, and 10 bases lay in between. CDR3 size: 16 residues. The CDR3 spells CASSESRTISTDTQYF. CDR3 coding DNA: TGCGCCAGCAGTGAGTCCCGGACAATTAGCACAGATACGCAGTATTTT.

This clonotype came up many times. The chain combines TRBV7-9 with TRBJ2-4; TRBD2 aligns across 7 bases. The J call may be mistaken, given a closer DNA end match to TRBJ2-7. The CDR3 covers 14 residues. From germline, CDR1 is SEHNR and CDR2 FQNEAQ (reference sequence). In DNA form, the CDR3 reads TGTGCCAGCAGCTTACGGGAGGCCTCCTACGAGCAGTACTTC. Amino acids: CASSLREASYEQYF.

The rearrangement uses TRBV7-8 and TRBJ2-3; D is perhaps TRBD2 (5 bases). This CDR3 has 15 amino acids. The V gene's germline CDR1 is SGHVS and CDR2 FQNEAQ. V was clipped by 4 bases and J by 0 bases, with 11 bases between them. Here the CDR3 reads CASSSLARSTDTQYF. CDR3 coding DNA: TGTGCCAGCAGCTCCTTAGCGCGAAGCACAGATACGCAGTATTTT.

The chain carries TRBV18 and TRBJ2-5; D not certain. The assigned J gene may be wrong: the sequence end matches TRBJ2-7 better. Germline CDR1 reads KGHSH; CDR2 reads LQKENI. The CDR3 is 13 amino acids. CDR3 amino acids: CASSPRHSYEQYF. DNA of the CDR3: TGTGCCAGCTCACCCCGCCACAGCTACGAGCAGTACTTC.

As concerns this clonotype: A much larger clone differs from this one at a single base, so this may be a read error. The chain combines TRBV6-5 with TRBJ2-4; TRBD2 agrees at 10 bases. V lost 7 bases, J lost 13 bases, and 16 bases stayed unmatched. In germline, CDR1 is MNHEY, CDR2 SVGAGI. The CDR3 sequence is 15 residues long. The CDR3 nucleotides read TGTGCCAGCAATTCCGTGACTAGCGGGCACAATGAGCAGTACTTC. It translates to CASNSVTSGHNEQYF.

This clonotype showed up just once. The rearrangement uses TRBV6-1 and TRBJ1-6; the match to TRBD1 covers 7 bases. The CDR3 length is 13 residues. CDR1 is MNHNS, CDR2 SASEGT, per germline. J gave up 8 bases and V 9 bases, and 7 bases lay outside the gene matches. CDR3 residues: CASGDRSDSPLHF. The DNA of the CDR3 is TGTGCCAGTGGGGACAGATCTGATTCACCCCTCCACTTT.

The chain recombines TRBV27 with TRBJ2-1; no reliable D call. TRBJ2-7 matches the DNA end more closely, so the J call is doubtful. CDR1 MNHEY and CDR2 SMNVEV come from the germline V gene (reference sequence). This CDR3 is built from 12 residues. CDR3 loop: CASSRLGGEQYF. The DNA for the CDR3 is TGTGCCAGCAGCCGCCTAGGCGGCGAGCAGTACTTC.

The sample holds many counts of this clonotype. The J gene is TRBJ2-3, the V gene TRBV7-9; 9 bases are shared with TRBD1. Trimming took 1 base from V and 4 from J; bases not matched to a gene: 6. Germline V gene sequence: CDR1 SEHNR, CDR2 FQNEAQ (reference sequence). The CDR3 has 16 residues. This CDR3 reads CASSLVGTGFPDTQYF. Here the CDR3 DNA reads TGTGCCAGCAGCTTAGTGGGGACAGGGTTTCCAGATACGCAGTATTTT.

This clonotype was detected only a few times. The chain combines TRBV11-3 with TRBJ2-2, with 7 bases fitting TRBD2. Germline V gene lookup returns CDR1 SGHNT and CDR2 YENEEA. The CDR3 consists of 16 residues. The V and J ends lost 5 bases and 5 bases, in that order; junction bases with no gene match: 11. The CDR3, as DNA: TGTGCCAGCAGCCACCCGCGGGAGTGGTATACCGGGGAGCTGTTTTTT. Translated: CASSHPREWYTGELFF. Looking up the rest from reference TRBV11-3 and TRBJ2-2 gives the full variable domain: EAGVVQSPRYKIIEKKQPVAFWCNPISGHNTLYWYLQNLGQGPELLIRYENEEAVDDSQLPKDRFSAERLKGVDSTLKIQPAELGDSAVYLCASSHPREWYTGELFFGEGSRLTVL.

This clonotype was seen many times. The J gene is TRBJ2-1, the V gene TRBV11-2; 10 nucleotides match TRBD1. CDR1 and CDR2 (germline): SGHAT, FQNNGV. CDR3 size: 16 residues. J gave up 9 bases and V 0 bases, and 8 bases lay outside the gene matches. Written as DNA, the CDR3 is TGTGCCAGCAGCTTAGAGTGGACAGGGGGTCGGAGTGAGCAGTTCTTC. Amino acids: CASSLEWTGGRSEQFF.

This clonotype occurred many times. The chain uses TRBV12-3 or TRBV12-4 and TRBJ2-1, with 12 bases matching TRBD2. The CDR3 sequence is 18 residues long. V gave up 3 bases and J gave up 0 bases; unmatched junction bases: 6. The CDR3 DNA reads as TGTGCCAGCAGTTTCCGGCTAGCGGGAGGGAGCTCCTACAATGAGCAGTTCTTC. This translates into CASSFRLAGGSSYNEQFF.

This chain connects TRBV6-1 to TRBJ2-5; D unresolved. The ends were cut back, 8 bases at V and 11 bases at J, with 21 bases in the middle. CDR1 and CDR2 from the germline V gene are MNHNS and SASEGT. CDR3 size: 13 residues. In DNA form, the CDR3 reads TGTGCCAGCTTCGCATCCGCCGGCAGTGAGCAGTACTTC. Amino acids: CASFASAGSEQYF.

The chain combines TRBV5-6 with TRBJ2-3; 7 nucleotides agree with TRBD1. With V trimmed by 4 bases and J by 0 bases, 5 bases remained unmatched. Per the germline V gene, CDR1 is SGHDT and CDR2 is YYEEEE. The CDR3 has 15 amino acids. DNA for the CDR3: TGTGCCAGCAGCCAAGGGACAGCTAGCACAGATACGCAGTATTTT. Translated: CASSQGTASTDTQYF.

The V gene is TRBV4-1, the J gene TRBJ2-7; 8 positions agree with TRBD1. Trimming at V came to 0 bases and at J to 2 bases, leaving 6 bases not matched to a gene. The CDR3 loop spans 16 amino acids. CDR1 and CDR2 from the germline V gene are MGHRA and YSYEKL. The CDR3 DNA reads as TGCGCCAGCAGCCAAGATAGAGGGACAGGTCCCTACGAGCAGTACTTC. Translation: CASSQDRGTGPYEQYF.

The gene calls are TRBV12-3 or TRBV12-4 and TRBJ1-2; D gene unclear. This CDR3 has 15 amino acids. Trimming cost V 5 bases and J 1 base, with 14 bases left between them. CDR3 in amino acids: CASSRDGFGNYGYTF. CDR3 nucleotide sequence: TGTGCCAGCAGTCGAGACGGATTCGGTAACTATGGCTACACCTTC.

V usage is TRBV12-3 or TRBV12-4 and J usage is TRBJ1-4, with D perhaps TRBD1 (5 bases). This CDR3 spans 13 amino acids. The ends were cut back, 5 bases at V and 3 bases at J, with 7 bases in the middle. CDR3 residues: CASSGGANEKLFF. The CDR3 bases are TGTGCCAGCAGTGGGGGGGCTAATGAAAAACTGTTTTTT.

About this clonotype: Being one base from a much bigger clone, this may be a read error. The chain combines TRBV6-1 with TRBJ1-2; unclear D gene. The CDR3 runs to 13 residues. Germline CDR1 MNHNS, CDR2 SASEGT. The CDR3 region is CASSLQPNYAYTF. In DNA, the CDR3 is TGTGCCAGCAGTCTACAGCCGAACTATGCCTACACCTTC.

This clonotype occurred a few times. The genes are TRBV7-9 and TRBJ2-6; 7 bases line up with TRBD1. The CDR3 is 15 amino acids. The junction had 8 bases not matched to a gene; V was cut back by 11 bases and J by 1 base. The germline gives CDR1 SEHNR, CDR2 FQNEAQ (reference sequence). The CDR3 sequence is CAVDRAPSGANVLTF. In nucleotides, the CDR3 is TGTGCCGTCGACAGGGCCCCATCTGGGGCCAACGTCCTGACTTTC.

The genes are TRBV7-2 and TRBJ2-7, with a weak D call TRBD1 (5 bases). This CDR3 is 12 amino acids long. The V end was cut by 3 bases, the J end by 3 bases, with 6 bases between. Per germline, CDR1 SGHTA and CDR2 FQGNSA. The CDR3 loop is CASSFQGYEQYF. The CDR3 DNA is TGTGCCAGCAGCTTCCAGGGCTACGAGCAGTACTTC.